Detailed here is one T cell receptor beta chain. V shed 6 bases and J 0 bases; nucleotides not matched to a gene: 4. The CDR3 is 14 amino acids. Germline lookup yields CDR1 KGHSH and CDR2 LQKENI. This entry belongs to a study of T cell responses to AZD1222 COVID-19 vaccine. Generated by immunoSEQ multiplex PCR, the TCRdb table keeps only in-frame clones and is missing some. This sample has 70,000 or so clones, with about nine tenths found just once. The sequence was collected from an adult in good health. The chain recombines TRBV18 with TRBJ2-7; 8 bases are shared with TRBD2. Here the sequenced sample was peripheral blood, taken on day 0 of AZD1222 vaccination. CDR3 in amino acids: CASSVAGYSYEQYF. Here the CDR3 DNA reads TGTGCCAGCTCGGTAGCGGGGTACTCCTACGAGCAGTACTTC.